This T cell receptor (beta chain) appears in the sequencing data of a study of graft-versus-host responses after intestinal transplantation. Study background: Grafts that recipients had were multivisceral, liver-intestinal, or isolated intestinal transplants. The study, taken as a whole, reports: When patients had graft-donor T cell macrochimerism, their allografts held high graft-versus-host to host-versus-graft clonal ratios. GvH clonotypes were identified within recipient marrow, with a subset emerging first in ileum or blood. Early post-transplant falls in HvG clones accompanied the peak levels of circulating GvH clones.

As regards this clone: Its antigen is unidentified.

Some clones are missing from TCRdb's copy, which holds only in-frame ones; the method was immunoSEQ multiplex PCR. In the table there are 55,000 to 80,000 clones, 90% of which are singletons. Trimming pared 4 bases from V and 3 bases from J, leaving 13 bases between. The CDR3 runs to 14 residues. The germline V gene encodes CDR1 SGHTS and CDR2 YDEGEE. This sequence was found in a human donor who was the organ donor for an intestinal transplant. This chain joins TRBV5-8 and TRBJ2-5; a weak D match, TRBD1 (5 bases). The input for sequencing was unstimulated CD8+ T cells sorted from spleen or lymph node cells, taken before transplant. The CDR3 reads CASSPGIREETQYF. The CDR3 nucleotides read TGTGCCAGCAGCCCCGGAATCAGGGAAGAGACCCAGTACTTC.